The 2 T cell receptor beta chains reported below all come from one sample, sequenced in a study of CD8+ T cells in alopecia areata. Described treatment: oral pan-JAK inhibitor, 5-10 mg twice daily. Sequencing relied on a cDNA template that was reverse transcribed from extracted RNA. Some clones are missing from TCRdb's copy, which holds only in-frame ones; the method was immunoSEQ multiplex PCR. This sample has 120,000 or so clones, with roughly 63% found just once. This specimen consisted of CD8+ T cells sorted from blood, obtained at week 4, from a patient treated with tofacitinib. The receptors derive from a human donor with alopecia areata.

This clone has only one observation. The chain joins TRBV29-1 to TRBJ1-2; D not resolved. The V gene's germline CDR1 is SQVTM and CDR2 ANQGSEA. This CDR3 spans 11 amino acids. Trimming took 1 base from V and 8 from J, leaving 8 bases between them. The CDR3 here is CSVEAWPGYTF. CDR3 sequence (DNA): TGCAGCGTTGAAGCTTGGCCGGGCTACACCTTC.

The CDR3, as DNA: TGTGCCTGGACAATGGGCGGGGGGGCCCAAGAGACCCAGTACTTC. Protein: CAWTMGGGAQETQYF. The V gene is TRBV30, the J gene TRBJ2-5; TRBD2 matches 9 bases. V shed 4 bases, J shed 1 base, and the junction held 7 bases outside the gene matches. The CDR3 runs to 15 residues. From germline, CDR1 is GTSNPN and CDR2 SVGIG (reference sequence).